The present T cell receptor (beta chain) was sequenced within a study of blood T cells in healthy people across ages. Then a second PCR, running roughly 7 to 11 cycles, was carried out with a sample-barcoded 5' primer and a J-beta primer mix. TCRdb called the 5' RACE reads again in MiXCR, with one record for every CDR3 protein. This sample yields around 1,900,000 distinct CDR3 sequences, of which around 40% are seen a single time; under 25% belongs to the top ten. The germline CDR1 and CDR2 sequences are DFQATT and SNEGSKA (reference sequence). CDR3 size: 12 residues. The J segment lost 6 bases and the V segment lost 5 bases, leaving 6 bases of the junction unmatched. This clonotype occurred a few times. Its antigen is not known. Caucasian, healthy and from Russia, the donors were aged between about 6 and 90. Study-wide points: A conclusive naive versus antigen-experienced comparison was prevented by the unsorted PBMCs. The fall in TCR beta diversity per million T cells was roughly linear with age.

The material sequenced was blood. This clonotype originated in a human donor in good health. This chain uses TRBV20-1 with TRBJ1-2, with 7 bases matching TRBD1. CDR3 in amino acids: CSALRQGNGYTF. The CDR3 DNA sequence: TGCAGTGCTCTCCGACAGGGAAATGGCTACACCTTC.